A selection of T cell receptor beta chains follows, all from one sample in a study of OX40 agonist ivuxolimab in advanced cancers. Profiled with immunoSEQ multiplex PCR; TCRdb holds only in-frame clones, not every one. Of about 38,000 clones listed, 80% to 85% are singletons. The sample in question was CD4+ or CD8+ T cells sorted from blood, obtained in a trial of the OX40 agonist ivuxolimab. The receptors shown here come from an adult with an advanced solid tumor such as melanoma, head and neck, liver or kidney cancer. Each CDR3 is given with its conserved first and last residue. Fields, in order: clone size, V gene, J gene, D gene, CDR3 protein, CDR3 DNA. A D gene is named only where the DNA matches it firmly. Where a row states a size, it is once, few, many or the class of an expanded clone; other rows omit it.

>.|TRBV19|TRBJ2-2|.
CASSALLGMAGELFF
TGTGCCAGTAGTGCCCTGCTAGGGATGGCCGGGGAGCTGTTTTTT
>.|TRBV7-2|TRBJ2-5|TRBD2
CASSLVAGGGETQYF
TGTGCCAGCAGCTTAGTAGCGGGAGGAGGAGAGACCCAGTACTTC
>once|TRBV4-2|TRBJ2-7|.
CASSLQNSYEQYF
TGTGCCAGCAGCCTACAGAACTCCTACGAGCAGTACTTC
>few|TRBV15|TRBJ2-2|.
CATSSKGGNTGELFF
TGTGCCACCAGCAGTAAGGGTGGCAACACCGGGGAGCTGTTTTTT
>.|TRBV10-3|TRBJ2-7|.
CAIMAASQDEQYF
TGTGCCATCATGGCGGCCAGTCAGGACGAGCAGTACTTC
>.|TRBV28|TRBJ2-3|.
CASIGTDTQYF
TGTGCCAGCATAGGCACAGATACGCAGTATTTT
>.|TRBV28|TRBJ1-3|.
CASSSGAGGNTIYF
TGTGCCAGCAGTTCAGGGGCGGGCGGAAACACCATATATTTT
>.|TRBV7-3|TRBJ2-6|TRBD1
CASTGQGGNSGANVLTF
TGTGCCAGCACCGGACAGGGGGGGAACTCTGGGGCCAACGTCCTGACTTTC
>.|TRBV28|TRBJ1-5|.
CASRPGTRGNQPQHF
TGTGCCAGCAGGCCCGGGACCCGAGGCAATCAGCCCCAGCATTTT
>.|TRBV2|TRBJ1-1|TRBD1
CASSEDGDRAEAFF
TGTGCCAGCAGTGAAGACGGGGACAGGGCTGAAGCTTTCTTT
>.|TRBV6-6|TRBJ1-2|.
CASIPRGRGYGYTF
TGTGCCAGCATACCAAGAGGGAGGGGATATGGCTACACCTTC
>.|TRBV6-1|TRBJ2-1|.
CASSGTHLVLNEQFF
TGTGCCAGCAGTGGTACACATTTAGTACTCAATGAGCAGTTCTTC
>.|TRBV11-2|TRBJ1-1|.
CASSFTDSRNTEAFF
TGTGCCAGCAGCTTCACTGACAGCCGGAACACTGAAGCTTTCTTT
>.|TRBV7-7|TRBJ1-6|.
CASSEDYLNSPLHF
TGTGCCAGCAGCGAGGACTACCTTAATTCACCCCTCCACTTT
>few|TRBV28|TRBJ1-1|.
CASSSTGLSMNTEAFF
TGTGCCAGCAGTTCAACGGGGCTCTCCATGAACACTGAAGCTTTCTTT
>.|TRBV19|TRBJ1-5|.
CASTGRNNQPQHF
TGTGCCAGTACTGGACGCAACAATCAGCCCCAGCATTTT
>.|TRBV5-1|TRBJ2-5|TRBD2
CASSLEGLAGGPQTQYF
TGCGCCAGCAGCTTGGAGGGACTAGCGGGGGGGCCGCAGACCCAGTACTTC
>once|TRBV19|TRBJ1-4|.
CASSIPARDLHEKLFF
TGTGCCAGTAGTATACCCGCCAGAGACCTTCATGAAAAACTGTTTTTT
>.|TRBV5-5|TRBJ1-6|.
CASSLRGGSYNSPLHF
TGTGCCAGCAGCTTGCGGGGCGGGTCCTATAATTCACCCCTCCACTTT
>.|TRBV5-1|TRBJ2-2|.
CASSTVGSEAGELFF
TGCGCCAGCAGTACGGTGGGATCCGAGGCTGGGGAGCTGTTTTTT
>few|TRBV11-2|TRBJ2-4|TRBD1
CASSLGQRRGNIQYF
TGTGCCAGCAGCTTGGGACAGAGGCGAGGAAACATTCAGTACTTC
>.|TRBV2|TRBJ2-5|.
CASSGAPGAETQYF
TGTGCCAGCAGTGGGGCCCCGGGAGCGGAGACCCAGTACTTC
>.|TRBV19|TRBJ1-2|.
CASKQDTKANYGYTF
TGTGCCAGTAAGCAGGACACAAAAGCTAACTATGGCTACACCTTC
>.|TRBV19|TRBJ2-7|.
CASSLTGGIYEQYF
TGTGCCAGTAGTCTCACCGGAGGGATATACGAGCAGTACTTC
>.|TRBV9|TRBJ2-3|TRBD2
CASSSGLAGDTSTDTQYF
TGTGCCAGCAGCTCGGGACTAGCGGGTGACACTAGCACAGATACGCAGTATTTT
>.|TRBV4-1|TRBJ2-7|TRBD2
CASSQREGFAGSSYEQYF
TGCGCCAGCAGCCAAAGGGAGGGGTTTGCGGGGAGCTCCTACGAGCAGTACTTC
>.|TRBV5-4|TRBJ1-6|TRBD1
CASTRGQGVGSPLHF
TGTGCCAGCACCCGAGGACAGGGGGTCGGATCACCCCTCCACTTT
>once|TRBV5-1|TRBJ2-5|TRBD2
CASSFGSGGEETQYF
TGCGCCAGCAGCTTTGGTAGCGGGGGAGAAGAGACCCAGTACTTC
>.|TRBV5-1|TRBJ1-3|.
CASSLGSLPSGGRNTIYF
TGCGCCAGCAGCTTGGGGTCTCTCCCTTCGGGGGGGCGAAACACCATATATTTT
>.|TRBV28|TRBJ2-7|TRBD2
CASSRGGTMSYEQYF
TGTGCCAGCAGCCGCGGGGGAACGATGTCCTACGAGCAGTACTTC
>medium-sized|TRBV27|TRBJ1-5|.
CASSLVVSAQPQHF
TGTGCCAGCAGTTTAGTGGTGTCGGCTCAGCCCCAGCATTTT
>.|TRBV10-3|TRBJ2-1|.
CAISVRDSYNEQFF
TGTGCCATCAGTGTTCGCGATTCCTACAATGAGCAGTTCTTC
>.|TRBV10-3|TRBJ1-3|.
CAISVRDSGNTIYF
TGTGCCATCAGCGTCAGGGATTCTGGAAACACCATATATTTT
>.|TRBV9|TRBJ2-3|.
CASSVDAGPGGTQYF
TGTGCCAGCAGCGTAGATGCGGGGCCCGGGGGTACGCAGTATTTT
>.|TRBV18|TRBJ2-3|.
CASSPRTRGDTQYF
TGTGCCAGCTCACCACGGACTAGGGGGGATACGCAGTATTTT
>.|TRBV7-9|TRBJ2-1|TRBD2
CASSLEGTSGRFYNEQFF
TGTGCCAGCAGCTTAGAAGGGACTAGCGGCCGCTTCTACAATGAGCAGTTCTTC
>once|TRBV11-2|TRBJ2-3|.
CASSPSGGPTDTQYF
TGTGCCAGCAGCCCCTCCGGGGGGCCTACAGATACGCAGTATTTT
>.|TRBV6-4|TRBJ1-1|TRBD1
CASSRQGGNTEAFF
TGTGCCAGCAGCAGACAGGGCGGGAACACTGAAGCTTTCTTT
>.|TRBV9|TRBJ1-4|.
CASSLPGRGDEKLFF
TGTGCCAGCAGCCTCCCCGGCAGGGGCGACGAAAAACTGTTTTTT
>.|TRBV9|TRBJ2-5|.
CASSVAYGIMETQYF
TGTGCCAGCAGCGTAGCTTATGGGATAATGGAGACCCAGTACTTC
>.|TRBV28|TRBJ1-2|TRBD1
CASQGGDYGYTF
TGTGCCAGCCAGGGGGGAGACTATGGCTACACCTTC
>.|TRBV2|TRBJ2-2|.
CASSESRYTGELFF
TGTGCCAGCAGTGAATCCCGATACACCGGGGAGCTGTTTTTT
>.|TRBV13|TRBJ2-5|.
CASSLPGALETQYF
TGTGCCAGCTCCCTCCCCGGGGCGTTAGAGACCCAGTACTTC
>.|TRBV6-6|TRBJ2-2|.
CASSTYTGELFF
TGTGCCAGCAGTACCTACACCGGGGAGCTGTTTTTT
>few|TRBV6-5|TRBJ2-1|TRBD1
CASTPPDRAAEQFF
TGTGCCAGCACCCCACCCGACAGGGCGGCTGAGCAGTTCTTC
>once|TRBV2|TRBJ2-2|.
CASKGHQNTGELFF
TGTGCCAGCAAGGGACACCAGAACACCGGGGAGCTGTTTTTT